This section outlines one T cell receptor (beta chain) sequence together with its context. The data originate from a study of OX40 agonist ivuxolimab in advanced cancers. As for the study in general: Intravenous ivuxolimab was administered to patients every 2 weeks at 0.01 to 10 mg/kg. A diagnosis of hepatocellular carcinoma, melanoma, renal cell or head and neck cancer was present in dose-escalation patients.

Clones were read by immunoSEQ multiplex PCR, and TCRdb kept only the in-frame ones, dropping some. The sample includes around 97,000 clones, 84% seen only once; the top ten take 5.5%. The input for sequencing was CD4+ or CD8+ T cells sorted from blood, taken in a trial of the OX40 agonist ivuxolimab. The receptor's source is an adult with an advanced solid tumor such as melanoma, head and neck, liver or kidney cancer.

DNA for the CDR3: TGTGCCAGCTCTTCCAGGGGAGCGGGGGCCAACGTCCTGACTTTC. Its translation is CASSSRGAGANVLTF. The V call is TRBV9, the J call TRBJ2-6, with a tentative D call TRBD1 (6 bases). The germline CDR1 and CDR2 sequences are SGDLS and YYNGEE. V was shortened by 7 bases and J by 4 bases, with 15 bases between the two germline ends. This CDR3 contains 15 residues.